This T cell receptor beta chain was obtained from a study of T cell responses to AZD1222 COVID-19 vaccine. Study in general: The study pooled second doses at about 4 or about 12 weeks.

This clone occurred a few times. The antigen remains unidentified. Findings and limits, study-wide: Vaccine-associated CD4 TCRs ranged over spike, dominating at 160-218 and 743-854.

Libraries were prepared by immunoSEQ multiplex PCR; TCRdb keeps only in-frame clonotypes and omits some of them. The sample includes 100,000 to 120,000 clones, around 81% of them seen just once. The sequencing used peripheral blood, collected on day 0 of AZD1222 vaccination. The sequence came from an adult in good health.

CDR3 nucleotides: TGTGCCAGCAGTTACGGCCAGGGGGCCTCTGGGGCCAACGTCCTGACTTTC. Translated, it gives CASSYGQGASGANVLTF. This chain uses TRBV6-2 or TRBV6-3 with TRBJ2-6; TRBD1 agrees at 8 bases. From germline, CDR1 is MNHEY and CDR2 SVGEGT. The CDR3 sequence is 17 residues long. The trim removed 2 bases at V and 0 bases at J, leaving 3 bases unmatched.